This TCR beta chain was retrieved from a study of OX40 agonist ivuxolimab in advanced cancers. The overall study: The patients received agonistic anti-OX40 (CD134) antibody ivuxolimab. Partial responses occurred in Three dose-escalation patients, one with hepatocellular carcinoma and two with cutaneous melanoma.

The study's findings and limits: Clonal expansion by week 6 occurred in CD4+ and CD8+ blood T cells (at 0.1 to 3.0 mg/kg). CD8+ T cells showed, on average, more clonal expansion than CD4+ cells.

The CDR3 covers 16 residues. Trimming shortened V by 0 bases and J by 2 bases, and 11 bases separated the two germline ends. CDR1 LGHNA and CDR2 YSLEER come from the germline V gene. Details on this clone: What it binds is not known.

Some clones are missing from TCRdb's copy, which holds only in-frame ones; the method was immunoSEQ multiplex PCR. The repertoire includes under 85,000 clones, 94% of them detected once, and about 20% sits in the top ten. The clonotype was recovered from an adult with an advanced solid tumor such as melanoma, head and neck, liver or kidney cancer. Here the sequenced sample was CD4+ or CD8+ T cells sorted from blood, taken in a trial of the OX40 agonist ivuxolimab. The rearrangement joins TRBV4-3 to TRBJ2-1; tentative D call: TRBD2 (5 bases). The CDR3 loop is CASSQDSRDTYNEQFF. The DNA of the CDR3 is TGCGCCAGCAGCCAAGATTCGAGGGATACCTACAATGAGCAGTTCTTC.